This T cell receptor beta chain derives from a study of OX40 agonist ivuxolimab in advanced cancers. The CDR3 is 10 amino acids. CDR1 and CDR2 from the germline V gene are SQVTM and ANQGSEA. The protocol was immunoSEQ multiplex PCR, while the TCRdb copy is restricted to in-frame clones and leaves out a portion. This sample has just over 40,000 clones, with 80% to 90% found just once. Sequencing used CD4+ or CD8+ T cells sorted from blood, obtained in a trial of the OX40 agonist ivuxolimab. The sequence was obtained from an adult with an advanced solid tumor such as melanoma, head and neck, liver or kidney cancer. The chain combines TRBV29-1 with TRBJ1-2; D unclear. DNA of the CDR3: TGCAGTGGATTATCTGGCGGCTACACCTTC. Its translation is CSGLSGGYTF. Complete variable domain (other parts from reference TRBV29-1 and TRBJ1-2): SAVISQKPSRDICQRGTSLTIQCQVDSQVTMMFWYRQQPGQSLTLIATANQGSEATYESGFVIDKFPISRPNLTFSTLTVSNMSPEDSSIYLCSGLSGGYTFGSGTRLTVV.